This T cell receptor beta chain was sequenced during a study of technical replicates of blood from several donors (TCRdb year 2017). Between the V and J ends, shortened by 7 bases and 2 bases respectively, the junction contains 8 bases. CDR1 and CDR2 were assigned from the germline V gene as SNHLY and FYNNEI. The CDR3 starts with the cysteine, ends with the phenylalanine, and has 12 residues. Kept here is only the CDR3 DNA, which spans 36 bases and is read in frame from base 1. Libraries were built with the immunoSEQ multiplex PCR assay. TCRdb took over this immuneACCESS table, retaining in-frame rearrangements with V and J assigned. Such tables are incomplete; in checked studies, under half of the missing clones stem from an unresolved V gene, and the remainder is unexplained. This sample has about 61,000 clones in its table, and around 87% of those were observed once. The ten top clones hold around 4.9% of the sample.

To note about this clone: Its antigen is unknown. Per-nucleotide qualities are absent, and no much larger clonotype sits a single base away.

The rearrangement joined TRBV2 to TRBJ2-5; no D gene is confidently identified. The specimen sequenced was PBMCs. The sequence came from a human donor in good health. Some clones in this sample may be carry-over from other donors' samples. The DNA sequence is as follows: TGTGCCAGCATGGGCCTACAAGAGACCCAGTACTTC. Translated, it reads CASMGLQETQYF. When the CDR3 is completed using the reference TRBV2 and TRBJ2-5 genes on either side, the full variable domain is EPEVTQTPSHQVTQMGQEVILRCVPISNHLYFYWYRQILGQKVEFLVSFYNNEISEKSEIFDDQFSVERPDGSNFTLKIRSTKLEDSAMYFCASMGLQETQYFGPGTRLLVL.